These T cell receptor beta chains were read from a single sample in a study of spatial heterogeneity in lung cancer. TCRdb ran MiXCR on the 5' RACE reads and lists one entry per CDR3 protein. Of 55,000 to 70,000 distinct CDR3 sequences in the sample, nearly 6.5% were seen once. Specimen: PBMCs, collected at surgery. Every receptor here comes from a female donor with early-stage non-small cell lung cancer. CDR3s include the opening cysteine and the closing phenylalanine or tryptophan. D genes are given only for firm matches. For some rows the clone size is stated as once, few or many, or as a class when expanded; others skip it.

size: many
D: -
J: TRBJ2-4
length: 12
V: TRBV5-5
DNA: TGTGCCAGCAGTTTTGACGGGTTCTTTCAGTACTTC
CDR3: CASSFDGFFQYF

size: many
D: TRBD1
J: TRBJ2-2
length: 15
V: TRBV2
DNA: TGTGCCAGCAGAACCCAGGGGGATTGGACCGGGGAGCTGTTTTTT
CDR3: CASRTQGDWTGELFF

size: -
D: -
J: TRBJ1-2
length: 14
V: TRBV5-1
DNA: TGCGCCAGCAGCTCCTCGGGAGGCAACTATGGCTACACCTTC
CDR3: CASSSSGGNYGYTF

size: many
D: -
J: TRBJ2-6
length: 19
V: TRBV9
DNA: TGTGCCAGCAGCCCCCAGACCGAGACATCAAGCTCTGGGGCCAACGTCCTGACTTTC
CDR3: CASSPQTETSSSGANVLTF

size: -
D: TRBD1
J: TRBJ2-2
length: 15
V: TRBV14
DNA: TGTGCCAGCAGCCCCCGACAGGGGGCTGGTGGGGAGCTGTTTTTT
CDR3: CASSPRQGAGGELFF

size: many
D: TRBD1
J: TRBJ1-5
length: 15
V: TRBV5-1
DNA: TGCGCCAGCAGTTCAGGACAGGGGATGAATCAGCCCCAGCATTTT
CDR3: CASSSGQGMNQPQHF

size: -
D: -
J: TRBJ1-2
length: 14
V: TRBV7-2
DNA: TGTGCCAGCAGCTTAGCGACAGTTAACTATGGCTACACCTTC
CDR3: CASSLATVNYGYTF

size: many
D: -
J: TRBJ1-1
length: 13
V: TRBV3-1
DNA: TGTGCCAGCAGCCAAGAGACGGGGCTGAAAGCTTTCTTT
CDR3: CASSQETGLKAFF

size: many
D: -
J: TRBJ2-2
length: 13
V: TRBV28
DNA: TGTGCCAGCAGTTCCGTTTTTGCCGGGGAGCTGTTTTTT
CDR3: CASSSVFAGELFF

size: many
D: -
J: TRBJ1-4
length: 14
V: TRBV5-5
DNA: TGTGCCAGCAGCTTGCCAGGGAATAATGAAAAACTGTTTTTT
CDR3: CASSLPGNNEKLFF

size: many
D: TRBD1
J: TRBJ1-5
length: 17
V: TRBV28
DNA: TGTGCCAGCACTCCCACAGGGGGCGCGGTCGTGAAGGAGCCCCAGCATTTT
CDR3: CASTPTGGAVVKEPQHF

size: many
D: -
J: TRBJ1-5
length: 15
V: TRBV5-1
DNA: TGCGCCAGCAGCTTGGACGGAATTAGCAATCAGCCCCAGCATTTT
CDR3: CASSLDGISNQPQHF

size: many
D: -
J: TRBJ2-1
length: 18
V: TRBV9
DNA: TGTGCCAGCAGCGTAGGACAAGGATACTCGAGCTCCTACAATGAGCAGTTCTTC
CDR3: CASSVGQGYSSSYNEQFF

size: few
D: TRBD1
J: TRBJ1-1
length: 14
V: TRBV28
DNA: TGTGCCAGCAGCACAGGGGGGGTGAACACTGAAGCTTTCTTT
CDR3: CASSTGGVNTEAFF

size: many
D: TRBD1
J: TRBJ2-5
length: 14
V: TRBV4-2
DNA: TGTGCCAGCAGCCCGCAGGGGGCGCCTGAGACCCAGTACTTC
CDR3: CASSPQGAPETQYF

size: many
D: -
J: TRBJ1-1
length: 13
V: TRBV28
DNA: TGTGCCAGCAGTTTATGGAGGGATGGTGAAGCTTTCTTT
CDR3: CASSLWRDGEAFF

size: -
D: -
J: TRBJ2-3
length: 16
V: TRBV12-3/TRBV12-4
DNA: TGTGCCAGCAGTTTAGACTCCGGGAGAGGCACAGATACGCAGTATTTT
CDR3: CASSLDSGRGTDTQYF

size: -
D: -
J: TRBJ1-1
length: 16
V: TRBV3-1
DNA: TGTGCCAGCAGCCTAGGAAGAGGGACCAGGGACACTGAAGCTTTCTTT
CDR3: CASSLGRGTRDTEAFF

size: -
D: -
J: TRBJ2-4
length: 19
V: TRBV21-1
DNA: TGTGCCAGCAGCAAGTCGGGACAGGGGTCTATTAGCGCCAAAAACATTCAGTACTTC
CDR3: CASSKSGQGSISAKNIQYF

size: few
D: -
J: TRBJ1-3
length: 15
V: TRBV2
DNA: TGTGCCAGCAGACCCTTGACAGGTTCTGGAAACACCATATATTTT
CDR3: CASRPLTGSGNTIYF

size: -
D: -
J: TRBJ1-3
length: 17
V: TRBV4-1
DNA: TGCGCCAGCAGCCAAGGAGGGGCTGGGCTCTCTGGAAACACCATATATTTT
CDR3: CASSQGGAGLSGNTIYF

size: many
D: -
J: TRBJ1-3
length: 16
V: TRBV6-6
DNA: TGTGCCAGCAGTTACTTGGACAGCAACTCTGGAAACACCATATATTTT
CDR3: CASSYLDSNSGNTIYF

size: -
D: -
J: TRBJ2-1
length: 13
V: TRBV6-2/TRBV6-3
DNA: TGTGCCAGCAGATGGGGTAGCGGCAATGAGCAGTTCTTC
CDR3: CASRWGSGNEQFF

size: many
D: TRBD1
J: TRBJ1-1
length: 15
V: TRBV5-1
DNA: TGCGCCAGCAGCACTGACAGGGGAGGTAACACTGAAGCTTTCTTT
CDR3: CASSTDRGGNTEAFF

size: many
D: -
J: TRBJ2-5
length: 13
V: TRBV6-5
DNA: TGTGCCAGCAGCCCCACGTTCCAAGAGACCCAGTACTTC
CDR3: CASSPTFQETQYF

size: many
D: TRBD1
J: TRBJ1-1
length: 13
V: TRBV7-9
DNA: TGTGCCAGCAGCCCGGGACAGGGACTCACAGCTTTCTTT
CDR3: CASSPGQGLTAFF

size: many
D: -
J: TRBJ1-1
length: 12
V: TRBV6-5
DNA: TGTGCCAGCAGTTACCGAAACACTGAAGCTTTCTTT
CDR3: CASSYRNTEAFF

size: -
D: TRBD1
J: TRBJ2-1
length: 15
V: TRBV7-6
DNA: TGTGCCAGCAGCTTGGGGACAGGGCGCTCCAATGAGCAGTTCTTC
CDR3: CASSLGTGRSNEQFF

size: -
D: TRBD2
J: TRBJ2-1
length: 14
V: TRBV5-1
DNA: TGCGCCAGCAAGGGACTAGCGGACTACAATGAGCAGTTCTTC
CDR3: CASKGLADYNEQFF

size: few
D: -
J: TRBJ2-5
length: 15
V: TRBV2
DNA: TGTGCCAGCGACCCGCCAACAGGTGGATACGAGACCCAGTACTTC
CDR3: CASDPPTGGYETQYF

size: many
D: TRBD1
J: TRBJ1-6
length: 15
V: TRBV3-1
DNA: TGTGCCAGCAGCCGCCCGGGCAGGGGGCATTCACCCCTCCACTTT
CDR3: CASSRPGRGHSPLHF

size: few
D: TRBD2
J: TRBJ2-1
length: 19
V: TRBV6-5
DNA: TGTGCCAGCAGCCACACGGGCAGGGTTGCGGGAGTCCTCTACAATGAGCAGTTCTTC
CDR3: CASSHTGRVAGVLYNEQFF

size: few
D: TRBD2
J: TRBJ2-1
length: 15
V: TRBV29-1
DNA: TGCAGCGCTACCGGGACTAGCGGGATTTCCAATGAGCAGTTCTTC
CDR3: CSATGTSGISNEQFF

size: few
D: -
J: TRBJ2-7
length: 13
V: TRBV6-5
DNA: TGTGCCAGCAGCGACCGGAACCGGAACGAGCAGTACTTC
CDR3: CASSDRNRNEQYF

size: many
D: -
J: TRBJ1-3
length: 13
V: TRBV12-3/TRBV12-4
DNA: TGTGCCAGTCGGTGGGTGGAAGGAAACACCATATATTTT
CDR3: CASRWVEGNTIYF

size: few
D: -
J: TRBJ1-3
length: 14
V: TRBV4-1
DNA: TGCGCCAGCAGCCACGGGGACTCTGGAAACACCATATATTTT
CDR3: CASSHGDSGNTIYF

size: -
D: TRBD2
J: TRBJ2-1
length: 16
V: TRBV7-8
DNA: TGTGCCAGCAGCTCAGGGACTAGCGGGACCTACAATGAGCAGTTCTTC
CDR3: CASSSGTSGTYNEQFF

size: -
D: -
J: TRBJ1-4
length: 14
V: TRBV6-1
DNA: TGTTCCAGCAGTGCCGGGGGCTCAAATGAAAAACTGTTTTTT
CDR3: CSSSAGGSNEKLFF

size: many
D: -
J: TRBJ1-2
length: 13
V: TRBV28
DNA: TGTGCCAGCAGGGTGACAGCGATCTATGGCTACACCTTC
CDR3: CASRVTAIYGYTF

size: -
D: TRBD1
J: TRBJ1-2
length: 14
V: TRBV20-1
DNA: TGCAGTGCTAGGAACCGGGACAGCATCTTTGGCTACACCTTC
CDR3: CSARNRDSIFGYTF